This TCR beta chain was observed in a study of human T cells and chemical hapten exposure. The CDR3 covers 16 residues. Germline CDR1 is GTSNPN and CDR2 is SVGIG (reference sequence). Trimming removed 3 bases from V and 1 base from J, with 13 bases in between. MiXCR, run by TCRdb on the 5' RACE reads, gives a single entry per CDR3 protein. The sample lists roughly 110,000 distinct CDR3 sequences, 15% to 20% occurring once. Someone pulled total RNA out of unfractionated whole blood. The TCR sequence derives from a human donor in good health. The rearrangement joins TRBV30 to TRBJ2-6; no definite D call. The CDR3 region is CAWRGSGRSGANVLTF. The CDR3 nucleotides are TGTGCCTGGAGAGGATCCGGACGGTCTGGGGCCAACGTCCTGACTTTC.